Listed here are 27 T cell receptor beta chains from one sample, sequenced in a study of beta chain features in type 1 diabetes. TCRB transcripts that were expressed got sequenced, as all of the isolated RNA had been reverse transcribed. Measured with immunoSEQ multiplex PCR; TCRdb has only the in-frame clones, and not every one. The sample holds hundreds of thousands of clones, roughly 15% seen once. The specimen sequenced was naive CD4+ T cells from blood. The receptors stem from a man younger than 35 in good health.

The V gene is TRBV11-1, the J gene TRBJ2-3; possible D gene TRBD1, 6 bases. Germline V gene data show CDR1 as SGHAT and CDR2 as FQDESV (reference sequence). V shed 4 bases and J shed 1 base, with 18 bases lying between them. This CDR3 is built from 17 residues. The CDR3 DNA is TGTGCCAGCAGCTCTTGGGACATGGGTCAGCGCACAGATACGCAGTATTTT. Translation gives CASSSWDMGQRTDTQYF.

This chain links TRBV9 with TRBJ1-1; D is uncertain. Germline CDR1 and CDR2: SGDLS and YYNGEE. V lost 2 bases and J 2 bases, leaving 10 bases between the germline ends. The CDR3 has 14 residues. CDR3 residues: CASSVIGTNTEAFF. The CDR3 nucleotides read TGTGCCAGCAGCGTCATCGGTACTAACACTGAAGCTTTCTTT.

The chain is built from TRBV30 and TRBJ1-1; unclear D gene. The CDR3 contains 20 residues. V was pared by 1 base and J by 1 base, with 28 bases between. Germline-derived CDR1 and CDR2 are GTSNPN and SVGIG (reference sequence). In DNA, the CDR3 is TGTGCCTGGAGTGGAGGGTTTGGTTTGCTCATGCGGAATGGGAACACTGAAGCTTTCTTT. Translating it yields CAWSGGFGLLMRNGNTEAFF.

This clone was counted between two and nine times. The V gene is TRBV10-3, the J gene TRBJ1-5, with D perhaps TRBD1 (5 bases). The germline V gene has CDR1 ENHRY and CDR2 SYGVKD. The V gene lost 2 bases and the J gene lost 6 bases, with 8 bases spanning the gap. This CDR3 has 13 amino acids. CDR3 region: CAISEGTAQPQHF. The CDR3 region has the DNA TGTGCCATCAGTGAGGGGACGGCTCAGCCCCAGCATTTT.

The chain is built from TRBV7-2 and TRBJ2-7; D is perhaps TRBD1 or TRBD2 (5 bases each). Trimming shortened V by 4 bases and J by 7 bases, and 17 bases separated the two germline ends. The CDR3 loop spans 14 amino acids. Germline loops: CDR1 SGHTA, CDR2 FQGNSA. As DNA, the CDR3 is TGTGCCAGCAGCTACCGGGACCACAACAGGGAGCAGTACTTC. This sequence encodes CASSYRDHNREQYF.

There are a few counts of this clone. The chain links TRBV28 to TRBJ2-4; 8 bases agree with TRBD1. V was pared by 3 bases and J by 6 bases, with 4 bases of the junction left unmatched. The CDR3 runs to 14 residues. From germline, CDR1 is MDHEN and CDR2 SYDVKM. CDR3 nucleotides: TGTGCCAGCAGTTTCCGCGGACAGGGAAACATTCAGTACTTC. The encoded protein is CASSFRGQGNIQYF.

A few counts support this clone. The J gene is TRBJ2-2, the V gene TRBV18; tentatively, D is TRBD1 (5 bases). V was pared by 1 base and J by 6 bases, with 21 bases between. From germline, CDR1 is KGHSH and CDR2 LQKENI. This CDR3 has 18 amino acids. CDR3 sequence reads: CASSPHLVDSLKPGELFF. The CDR3 region has the DNA TGTGCCAGCTCACCACACCTCGTCGACAGTTTAAAGCCCGGGGAGCTGTTTTTT.

V and J are TRBV2 and TRBJ2-3; TRBD2 matches at 8 bases. V gave up 5 bases and J gave up 6 bases; unmatched junction bases: 10. Germline CDR1 reads SNHLY; CDR2 reads FYNNEI. This CDR3 is built from 15 residues. The chain's CDR3 is CASSQSGSEGDTQYF. The CDR3 nucleotides read TGTGCCAGCAGTCAAAGCGGGAGTGAGGGGGATACGCAGTATTTT.

The chain uses TRBV11-2 and TRBJ2-7; perhaps TRBD1 as D (5 bases). CDR1 is SGHAT and CDR2 is FQNNGV in the germline V gene. V lost 3 bases, J lost 1 base, and 7 bases lay in between. This CDR3 has 13 amino acids. The CDR3 DNA reads TGTGCCAGCAGCTTCACAGGTTCCTACGAGCAGTACTTC. Residues: CASSFTGSYEQYF.

In DNA, the CDR3 is TGCAGTGCTAGTTTCCAAGATACGCAGTATTTT. This sequence encodes CSASFQDTQYF. This chain joins TRBV20-1 and TRBJ2-3; D gene unclear. Germline assignment: CDR1 DFQATT and CDR2 SNEGSKA (reference sequence). The CDR3 sequence is 11 residues long. Trimming removed 3 bases from V and 5 bases from J, with 6 bases in between.

Only a few counts were recorded for this clone. The chain carries TRBV5-5 and TRBJ2-7; 11 bases map to TRBD2. Per the germline V gene, CDR1 is SGHKS and CDR2 is YYEKEE (reference sequence). This CDR3 is built from 15 residues. The trim removed 4 bases at V and 2 bases at J, leaving 5 bases unmatched. This CDR3 is CASSPTSGNTYEQYF. In DNA form, the CDR3 reads TGTGCCAGCAGCCCGACTAGCGGGAATACCTACGAGCAGTACTTC.

This clone was detected a few times. V gene TRBV7-9 combines with J gene TRBJ2-7; D might be TRBD1 or TRBD2, each matching 5 bases. V dropped 7 bases and J dropped 3 bases, with 13 bases sitting between them. Germline V gene lookup returns CDR1 SEHNR and CDR2 FQNEAQ (reference sequence). The CDR3 loop spans 13 amino acids. The CDR3 DNA sequence: TGTGCCAGCACGGTGGGACGCCACTACGAGCAGTACTTC. As protein: CASTVGRHYEQYF.

This clone was observed a few times. V gene TRBV29-1 combines with J gene TRBJ2-2; TRBD1 is a possible D gene (5 bases). CDR3 length: 13 residues. Germline V lookup: CDR1 SQVTM, CDR2 ANQGSEA. V was clipped by 6 bases and J by 5 bases, with 13 bases between them. CDR3 region: CSVQGAPTGELFF. The CDR3, as DNA: TGCAGCGTCCAGGGTGCCCCTACCGGGGAGCTGTTTTTT.

This clone was detected a few times. The chain joins TRBV5-4 to TRBJ2-3; the match to TRBD2 covers 10 bases. The CDR3 contains 17 residues. V shed 4 bases and J 5 bases; nucleotides not matched to a gene: 13. Germline-derived CDR1 and CDR2 are SGHNT and YYREEE (reference sequence). CDR3 bases: TGTGCCAGCAGCGAAGGCCCTAGCGGGAGTCGCGGAGATACGCAGTATTTT. Its protein product is CASSEGPSGSRGDTQYF.

There are a few counts of this clone. The CDR3 coding sequence is TGCAGCGCCCGACTATTCCCAGATACGCAGTATTTT. Translated: CSARLFPDTQYF. This chain links TRBV29-1 with TRBJ2-3; D is possibly TRBD2 (5 bases). Germline CDR1 is SQVTM and CDR2 is ANQGSEA. The CDR3 contains 12 residues. V was shortened by 7 bases and J by 4 bases, with 12 bases between the two germline ends.

The gene calls are TRBV7-9 and TRBJ2-5, with a possible D match to TRBD2 (6 bases). The CDR3 loop spans 16 amino acids. Germline CDR1 and CDR2: SEHNR and FQNEAQ (reference sequence). Trimming took 5 bases from V and 5 from J, leaving 21 bases between them. The CDR3 protein is CASSPRVRDSRETQYF. DNA of the CDR3: TGTGCCAGCAGCCCACGGGTTCGGGACTCAAGGGAGACCCAGTACTTC.

A few counts support this clone. The rearrangement uses TRBV10-3 and TRBJ2-7; D ambiguous. CDR3 length: 12 residues. With 2 bases removed from V and 1 base from J, the gap between germline ends came to 3 bases. Germline V gene sequence: CDR1 ENHRY, CDR2 SYGVKD. CDR3 DNA sequence: TGTGCCATCAGTGAGGGTTCCTACGAGCAGTACTTC. It specifies CAISEGSYEQYF.

This chain connects TRBV28 to TRBJ1-6; D may be TRBD1 (5 bases). The germline CDR1 and CDR2 sequences are MDHEN and SYDVKM. CDR3 size: 14 residues. V lost 1 base to trimming and J lost 9 bases, with 10 bases between them. CDR3 DNA: TGTGCCAGCAGTTTATTCGGGGCCACTTCACCCCTCCACTTT. This gives the protein CASSLFGATSPLHF.

The CDR3 reads CASSFARQGQETQYF. The CDR3 nucleotides are TGTGCCAGCAGCTTTGCCCGACAGGGTCAAGAGACCCAGTACTTC. V and J are TRBV11-3 and TRBJ2-5; 7 positions match TRBD1. Germline V gives CDR1 SGHNT, CDR2 YENEEA. This CDR3 is 15 amino acids long. V dropped 3 bases and J dropped 2; count of bases not matched to a gene: 6. The full variable domain, rest sourced from reference TRBV11-3 and TRBJ2-5, is EAGVVQSPRYKIIEKKQPVAFWCNPISGHNTLYWYLQNLGQGPELLIRYENEEAVDDSQLPKDRFSAERLKGVDSTLKIQPAELGDSAVYLCASSFARQGQETQYFGPGTRLLVL.

V and J are TRBV16 and TRBJ2-2; TRBD1 or TRBD2 may be the D gene (5 bases each). The CDR3 has 15 amino acids. The V gene lost 0 bases and the J gene lost 7 bases, with 12 bases spanning the gap. CDR1 and CDR2 (germline): KGHSY, FQNENV. Written as DNA, the CDR3 is TGTGCCAGCAGCCAATCAAGAGGGGTCGGCGGGGAGCTGTTTTTT. Protein sequence: CASSQSRGVGGELFF.

This chain links TRBV7-3 with TRBJ1-2; no firm D call. V was clipped by 3 bases and J by 4 bases, with 15 bases between them. Germline V CDR1 and CDR2: SGHTA, FQGTGA. The length of the CDR3 is 15 residues. The CDR3 reads CASSFQSKGPYGYTF. Written as DNA, the CDR3 is TGTGCCAGCAGCTTTCAGTCTAAAGGGCCCTATGGCTACACCTTC.

There are a few counts of this clone. V usage is TRBV29-1 and J usage is TRBJ1-1, with a weak D call TRBD1 (5 bases). The germline V gene has CDR1 SQVTM and CDR2 ANQGSEA. V was cut by 2 bases and J by 0 bases, with 7 bases left in between. This CDR3 has 13 residues. The CDR3 DNA reads TGCAGCGTTGAAAAGGGGATGAACACTGAAGCTTTCTTT. Translated: CSVEKGMNTEAFF. The full variable domain, with the rest looked up from reference TRBV29-1 and TRBJ1-1, is SAVISQKPSRDICQRGTSLTIQCQVDSQVTMMFWYRQQPGQSLTLIATANQGSEATYESGFVIDKFPISRPNLTFSTLTVSNMSPEDSSIYLCSVEKGMNTEAFFGQGTRLTVV.

This rearrangement joins TRBV2 to TRBJ1-2, with a tentative D call TRBD1 (5 bases). In germline, CDR1 is SNHLY, CDR2 FYNNEI. The CDR3 sequence is 11 residues long. The V end was cut by 7 bases, the J end by 5 bases, with 8 bases between. CDR3 nucleotides: TGTGCCAGCATAGGGGATTATGGCTACACCTTC. It translates to CASIGDYGYTF.

This chain connects TRBV19 to TRBJ1-4; D is perhaps TRBD1 (6 bases). Trimming cost V 9 bases and J 6 bases, with 20 bases left between them. This CDR3 region has 15 residues. Germline CDR1 LNHDA, CDR2 SQIVND (reference sequence). CDR3 bases: TGTGCCAGCGGAGGAGGGGGGTCTATATATGAAAAACTGTTTTTT. Protein: CASGGGGSIYEKLFF.

The rearrangement links TRBV6-5 to TRBJ1-6, with D tentatively TRBD1 (5 bases). The CDR3 sequence is 15 residues long. Trimming left V 7 bases short and J 0 bases short, with 10 bases between. CDR1 and CDR2 from the germline V gene are MNHEY and SVGAGI. The DNA of the CDR3 is TGTGCCAGCACACGAGGGGACTCCTATAATTCACCCCTCCACTTT. Its protein product is CASTRGDSYNSPLHF.

The table lists this clone with a few counts. V and J are TRBV2 and TRBJ2-7; tentatively, D is TRBD2 (6 bases). Germline V CDR1 and CDR2: SNHLY, FYNNEI. This CDR3 comprises 14 residues. Deletions cut 6 bases from V and 4 bases from J, with 16 bases between. The CDR3 DNA sequence: TGTGCCAGCAGCCGCTCTAGCGCCGGATACGAGCAGTACTTC. It is translated as CASSRSSAGYEQYF.

V is TRBV6-1 and J is TRBJ1-3; D is ambiguous. Trimming took off 6 bases at V and 0 bases at J, with 12 bases between the two ends. This CDR3 spans 15 amino acids. Germline V gene sequence: CDR1 MNHNS, CDR2 SASEGT. CDR3 loop: CASSPTRNSGNTIYF. In DNA, the CDR3 is TGTGCCAGCAGCCCCACAAGGAACTCTGGAAACACCATATATTTT.